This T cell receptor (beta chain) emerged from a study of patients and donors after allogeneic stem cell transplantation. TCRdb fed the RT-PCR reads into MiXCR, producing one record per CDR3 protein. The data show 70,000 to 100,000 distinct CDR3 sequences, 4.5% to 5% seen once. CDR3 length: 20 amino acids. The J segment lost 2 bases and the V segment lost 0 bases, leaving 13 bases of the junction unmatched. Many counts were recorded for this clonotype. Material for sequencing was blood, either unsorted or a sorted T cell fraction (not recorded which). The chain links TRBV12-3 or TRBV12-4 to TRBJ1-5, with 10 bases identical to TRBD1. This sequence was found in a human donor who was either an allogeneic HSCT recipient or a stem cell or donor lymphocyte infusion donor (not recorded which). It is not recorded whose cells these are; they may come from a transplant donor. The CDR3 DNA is TGTGCCAGCAGTTTAGCGGCCGGGACAGGGGCGTCTTTTGGCAATCAGCCCCAGCATTTT. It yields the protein CASSLAAGTGASFGNQPQHF.